This passage covers 8 T cell receptor beta chains from one sample sequenced in a study of T cell responses to AZD1222 COVID-19 vaccine. Assay used: immunoSEQ multiplex PCR; TCRdb lists only in-frame clones, some missing. The sample carries around 140,000 clones, over 90% recorded once. The sample consisted of peripheral blood, taken on day 0 of MenACWY control vaccination. Every receptor here comes from an adult in good health.

V and J are TRBV7-9 and TRBJ1-1; no reliable D call. Trimming removed 5 bases from V and 1 base from J, with 8 bases in between. Germline-derived CDR1 and CDR2 are SEHNR and FQNEAQ (reference sequence). The CDR3 sequence is 13 residues long. DNA of the CDR3: TGTGCCAGCAGCATACAGCAGAACACTGAAGCTTTCTTT. Its translation is CASSIQQNTEAFF.

This chain links TRBV9 with TRBJ1-1, with a tentative D call TRBD1 (5 bases). The CDR3 is 14 residues long. CDR1 is SGDLS and CDR2 is YYNGEE in the germline V gene. V was pared by 1 base and J by 2 bases, with 9 bases between. The CDR3 bases are TGTGCCAGCAGCGTAATCGGGGCTAACACTGAAGCTTTCTTT. This sequence encodes CASSVIGANTEAFF.

The gene calls are TRBV7-2 and TRBJ2-3; 10 nucleotides agree with TRBD2. The germline gives CDR1 SGHTA, CDR2 FQGNSA. The CDR3 covers 17 residues. Losses at the gene ends were 2 bases for V and 3 bases for J; bases not matched to a gene: 8. This CDR3 is CASSLLSVAGGTDTQYF. In DNA form, the CDR3 reads TGTGCCAGCAGCTTACTGTCGGTAGCGGGGGGAACAGATACGCAGTATTTT.

The rearrangement joins TRBV28 to TRBJ1-2; 7 nucleotides line up with TRBD1. There are 16 residues in the CDR3. Germline CDR1 reads MDHEN; CDR2 reads SYDVKM. Germline trimming cut 6 bases from V and 2 bases from J; bases unmatched to any gene: 12. CDR3 coding DNA: TGTGCCAGCAGCCGGGACAGCGGATTTCAGAACTATGGCTACACCTTC. Residues: CASSRDSGFQNYGYTF.

This clone has a single count. The chain employs TRBV7-3 and TRBJ2-1, with 8 bases lining up with TRBD1. In germline, CDR1 is SGHTA, CDR2 FQGTGA. V trimming: 3 bases; J trimming: 6 bases; junction bases outside the gene matches: 7. The CDR3 consists of 15 residues. This CDR3 is CASSFGQGYPNEQFF. CDR3 nucleotides: TGTGCCAGCAGCTTCGGACAGGGATACCCCAATGAGCAGTTCTTC.

J is TRBJ2-7 and V is TRBV18; D gene unclear. Trimming left V 3 bases short and J 1 base short, with 10 bases between. There are 14 residues in the CDR3. Germline V gene sequence: CDR1 KGHSH, CDR2 LQKENI. Here the CDR3 DNA reads TGTGCCAGCTCACCTCTATCAGGTTCCTACGAGCAGTACTTC. This gives the protein CASSPLSGSYEQYF.

The gene calls are TRBV7-3 and TRBJ1-5; TRBD1 is a possible D gene (5 bases). The V and J ends lost 2 bases and 6 bases respectively, with 8 bases between them. The CDR3 loop spans 13 amino acids. Germline CDR1 and CDR2: SGHTA and FQGTGA. The CDR3 loop reads CASSLGGGQPQHF. CDR3 DNA: TGTGCCAGCAGCTTAGGGGGGGGTCAGCCCCAGCATTTT.

This chain connects TRBV13 to TRBJ1-2; D not resolved. CDR1 and CDR2 from the germline V gene are PRHDT and FYEKMQ (reference sequence). Trimming stripped 0 bases from V and 4 bases from J, with 15 bases between. The CDR3 consists of 16 residues. The CDR3 reads CASSLGAVAVSYGYTF. The CDR3, as DNA: TGTGCCAGCAGCTTAGGCGCCGTGGCGGTAAGCTATGGCTACACCTTC.